This paragraph reports one T cell receptor beta chain. Its antigen is unidentified. The data originate from a study of shared clonotypes between healthy human individuals. Study-wide points: Non-shared clonotypes showed lower generation probabilities than clonotypes common to all four donors. Rarefaction showed that sequencing of sorted subsets was incomplete (despite large depth).

The V gene's germline CDR1 is MNHEY and CDR2 SMNVEV (reference sequence). The ends were cut back, 1 base at V and 0 bases at J, with 30 bases in the middle. This CDR3 spans 22 amino acids. Using immunoSEQ multiplex PCR, the repertoire was profiled, and TCRdb retains in-frame clones only, with some absent. The sample gives 1,400,000 or so clones, around 98.5% of which show up once; about 0.4% is in the top ten. The clonotype originates from a man younger than 45 in good health. Material for sequencing was naive CD4+ T cells sorted from blood. The subset: CD45RA+ positively selected. The J gene is TRBJ1-2, the V gene TRBV27; TRBD1 is a possible D gene (5 bases). CDR3 loop: CASSLFGRVGGVTAITNYGYTF. The DNA for the CDR3 is TGTGCCAGCAGTTTATTCGGGAGGGTCGGGGGTGTAACGGCGATTACTAACTATGGCTACACCTTC.